Following are 32 T cell receptor beta chains from one sample sequenced in a study of blood T cell repertoires in COVID-19. Here immunoSEQ multiplex PCR was the method, and the copy in TCRdb shows in-frame clones only, minus some. The profile shows 45,000 to 60,000 clones, roughly four fifths of them singletons. Specimen: peripheral blood. All receptors come from a woman between 55 and 75 years old with acute or convalescent COVID-19.

The chain combines TRBV7-8 with TRBJ2-2, with D perhaps matching TRBD2 (7 bases). Germline assignment: CDR1 SGHVS and CDR2 FQNEAQ. Trimming removed 3 bases from V and 6 bases from J, with 23 bases in between. This CDR3 has 18 amino acids. This chain's CDR3 is CASSFMVRGGGSAGELFF. The CDR3, as DNA: TGTGCCAGCAGCTTTATGGTGCGGGGCGGGGGCAGTGCCGGGGAGCTGTTTTTT. The variable domain in full, with the rest retrieved from reference TRBV7-8 and TRBJ2-2, is GAGVSQSPRYKVAKRGQDVALRCDPISGHVSLFWYQQALGQGPEFLTYFQNEAQLDKSGLPSDRFFAERPEGSVSTLKIQRTQQEDSAVYLCASSFMVRGGGSAGELFFGEGSRLTVL.

The rearrangement links TRBV18 to TRBJ2-2; perhaps TRBD2 as D (5 bases). V lost 3 bases and J lost 4, with 12 bases in between. The germline CDR1 and CDR2 sequences are KGHSH and LQKENI. This CDR3 is built from 15 residues. In nucleotides, the CDR3 is TGTGCCAGCTCACCTGACTATGGGAGCACCGGGGAGCTGTTTTTT. Its protein product is CASSPDYGSTGELFF.

This clone was found once. V gene TRBV30 combines with J gene TRBJ1-2, with 9 bases lining up with TRBD1. Losses at the gene ends were 2 bases for V and 2 bases for J; bases not matched to a gene: 9. The CDR3 consists of 16 residues. Germline V CDR1 and CDR2: GTSNPN, SVGIG (reference sequence). CDR3 amino acids: CAWSLQGAGLNYGYTF. The CDR3, as DNA: TGTGCCTGGAGTCTACAGGGGGCTGGGTTGAACTATGGCTACACCTTC.

This clone was detected only a few times. The chain is built from TRBV7-2 and TRBJ1-1, with D uncertain. The V end lost 2 bases, the J end lost 4 bases, and 5 bases lay between the germline ends. Per germline, CDR1 SGHTA and CDR2 FQGNSA. The CDR3 spans 12 residues. The CDR3 nucleotides read TGTGCCAGCAGCTTATGGAGCACTGAAGCTTTCTTT. This sequence encodes CASSLWSTEAFF.

The rearrangement joins TRBV19 to TRBJ1-2; TRBD1 is a possible D gene (5 bases). CDR1 LNHDA and CDR2 SQIVND come from the germline V gene (reference sequence). V was clipped by 2 bases and J by 5 bases, with 21 bases between them. The CDR3 sequence is 17 residues long. This CDR3 is CASSIQGSWQSTYGYTF. The CDR3 DNA is TGTGCCAGTAGTATACAGGGCTCGTGGCAGAGCACGTATGGCTACACCTTC.

DNA of the CDR3: TGTGCCAGCAATACTATGGGGACAGTTAACTATGGCTACACCTTC. Its translation is CASNTMGTVNYGYTF. The genes are TRBV6-5 and TRBJ1-2; 7 nucleotides line up with TRBD1. There are 15 residues in the CDR3. In germline, CDR1 is MNHEY, CDR2 SVGAGI. The junction had 9 bases not matched to a gene; V was cut back by 7 bases and J by 1 base.

The chain links TRBV7-9 to TRBJ2-7; TRBD2 matches at 12 bases. CDR1 is SEHNR and CDR2 is FQNEAQ in the germline V gene (reference sequence). CDR3 size: 15 residues. V shed 5 bases and J 5 bases; nucleotides not matched to a gene: 7. CDR3 DNA: TGTGCCAGCAGCCATAGGACTAGCGGGATGCACGAGCAGTACTTC. Amino acid sequence: CASSHRTSGMHEQYF.

This clone was observed once. The chain carries TRBV4-1 and TRBJ2-5; D perhaps matches TRBD2 (5 bases). V was shortened by 1 base and J by 4 bases, with 16 bases between the two germline ends. Germline CDR1 reads MGHRA; CDR2 reads YSYEKL. CDR3 length equals 16 residues. CDR3 in DNA: TGCGCCAGCAGCCAAGCCTCTCGAACTAGTCCAGAGACCCAGTACTTC. Protein: CASSQASRTSPETQYF.

V is TRBV3-1 (or the pseudogene TRBV3-2) and J is TRBJ1-3; D gene unclear. This CDR3 contains 15 residues. Germline lookup yields CDR1 LGHDT and CDR2 YNNKEL (reference sequence). Trimming cost V 1 base and J 4 bases, with 11 bases left between them. The CDR3 spells CASSQAQIVGNTIYF. CDR3 sequence (DNA): TGTGCCAGCAGCCAAGCTCAGATCGTAGGAAACACCATATATTTT.

The V gene is TRBV6-5, the J gene TRBJ1-1; D is unclear. Looked up from germline, CDR1 is MNHEY and CDR2 is SVGAGI. CDR3 length: 12 amino acids. The V gene lost 11 bases and the J gene lost 3 bases, with 13 bases spanning the gap. The CDR3 sequence: CASRKRDTEAFF. Written as DNA, the CDR3 is TGTGCCTCTCGGAAGCGGGACACTGAAGCTTTCTTT.

The chain joins TRBV2 to TRBJ2-3, with TRBD1 matching 10 bases. V dropped 4 bases and J dropped 2; count of bases not matched to a gene: 6. CDR1 SNHLY and CDR2 FYNNEI come from the germline V gene. The CDR3 is 16 amino acids. The CDR3 DNA reads as TGTGCCAGCAGTGGAGTGACAGGGGGCCCCACAGATACGCAGTATTTT. Amino acid sequence: CASSGVTGGPTDTQYF.

The chain is built from TRBV19 and TRBJ1-4, with 8 bases lining up with TRBD1. Trimming cost V 5 bases and J 2 bases; bases outside gene matches: 4. In germline, CDR1 is LNHDA, CDR2 SQIVND (reference sequence). The CDR3 is made up of 15 amino acids. The CDR3 here is CASSSRGHTNEKLFF. CDR3 DNA sequence: TGTGCCAGTAGTTCCAGGGGGCATACTAATGAAAAACTGTTTTTT.

The chain has TRBV5-4 and TRBJ2-1, with 8 bases matching TRBD2. This CDR3 is built from 15 residues. Germline V gives CDR1 SGHNT, CDR2 YYREEE (reference sequence). V lost 1 base to trimming and J lost 7 bases; unmatched junction nucleotides: 7. The CDR3 DNA is TGTGCCAGCAGCTTGCCAGCGGGAGAACGAAATGAGCAGTTCTTC. This gives the protein CASSLPAGERNEQFF.

The chain carries TRBV18 and TRBJ2-2; 8 bases line up with TRBD1. Germline V gene data show CDR1 as KGHSH and CDR2 as LQKENI. The CDR3 has 16 residues. Trimming removed 3 bases from V and 4 bases from J; junction bases left unmatched: 7. The CDR3: CASSPIAGQGTGELFF. CDR3 sequence (DNA): TGTGCCAGCTCACCCATTGCCGGACAGGGCACCGGGGAGCTGTTTTTT.

The J gene is TRBJ2-3, the V gene TRBV18; D perhaps matches TRBD1 (5 bases). The length of the CDR3 is 16 residues. Germline lookup yields CDR1 KGHSH and CDR2 LQKENI. V was clipped by 3 bases and J by 1 base, with 14 bases between them. The CDR3 sequence is CASSPLPSRGTDTQYF. CDR3 DNA sequence: TGTGCCAGCTCACCTCTCCCCAGCAGGGGCACAGATACGCAGTATTTT.

This clone was seen only a few times. The rearrangement links TRBV5-1 to TRBJ2-7; TRBD1 is a possible D gene (5 bases). This CDR3 is 15 amino acids long. The V gene's germline CDR1 is SGHRS and CDR2 YFSETQ. V gave up 0 bases and J gave up 5 bases, with 15 bases separating them. CDR3 region: CASSLGAGLLNEQYF. CDR3 bases: TGCGCCAGCAGCTTGGGGGCAGGGCTGCTTAACGAGCAGTACTTC.

The rearrangement joins TRBV7-2 to TRBJ2-7; 11 bases fit TRBD2. V was pared by 3 bases and J by 7 bases, with 8 bases of the junction left unmatched. From germline, CDR1 is SGHTA and CDR2 FQGNSA. The CDR3 extends over 15 amino acids. CDR3 sequence (DNA): TGTGCCAGCAGCTTCGGGACTAGCGGCGCCCGGGAGCAGTACTTC. Translating gives CASSFGTSGAREQYF.

The chain couples TRBV7-3 to TRBJ2-3; perhaps TRBD2 as D (6 bases). V dropped 6 bases and J dropped 2 bases, with 9 bases sitting between them. The CDR3 runs 13 residues. Germline-derived CDR1 and CDR2 are SGHTA and FQGTGA. The CDR3 sequence: CASRAGLTDTQYF. Written as DNA, the CDR3 is TGTGCCAGCAGGGCGGGACTCACAGATACGCAGTATTTT. The full variable domain, rest sourced from reference TRBV7-3 and TRBJ2-3, is GAGVSQTPSNKVTEKGKYVELRCDPISGHTALYWYRQSLGQGPEFLIYFQGTGAADDSGLPNDRFFAVRPEGSVSTLKIQRTERGDSAVYLCASRAGLTDTQYFGPGTRLTVL.

J is TRBJ2-1 and V is TRBV15, with 11 bases matching TRBD1. V shed 6 bases and J 5 bases; nucleotides not matched to a gene: 6. The CDR3 totals 15 residues. The germline V gene encodes CDR1 LNHNV and CDR2 YYDKDF (reference sequence). CDR3 region: CATSTRTGGHNEQFF. The CDR3 coding sequence is TGTGCCACCAGTACCCGGACAGGGGGCCACAATGAGCAGTTCTTC.

The chain carries TRBV25-1 and TRBJ1-6; D perhaps matches TRBD1 (5 bases). The CDR3 covers 18 residues. CDR1 and CDR2 from the germline V gene are MGHDK and SYGVNS. Trimming removed 2 bases from V and 8 bases from J, with 22 bases in between. CDR3 DNA: TGTGCCAGCAGTGAACCCGCCCCGAATGACAGCGTATATTCACCCCTCCACTTT. This translates into CASSEPAPNDSVYSPLHF. Based on the CDR3 plus reference TRBV25-1 and TRBJ1-6, the full variable domain is EADIYQTPRYLVIGTGKKITLECSQTMGHDKMYWYQQDPGMELHLIHYSYGVNSTEKGDLSSESTVSRIRTEHFPLTLESARPSHTSQYLCASSEPAPNDSVYSPLHFGNGTRLTVT.

The chain carries TRBV4-1 and TRBJ2-5; TRBD2 aligns across 9 bases. The V gene end was trimmed by 1 base and the J gene end by 7 bases; junction bases not matched to a gene: 13. This CDR3 is 17 amino acids long. The germline V gene has CDR1 MGHRA and CDR2 YSYEKL. CDR3 sequence: CASSQGTSGSGLGTQYF. CDR3 coding DNA: TGCGCCAGCAGCCAAGGTACTAGCGGGTCCGGGCTGGGGACCCAGTACTTC.

The V call is TRBV6-6, the J call TRBJ2-1, with 8 positions matching TRBD2. CDR1 and CDR2 (germline): MNHNY, SVGAGI (reference sequence). This CDR3 is 15 amino acids long. The V segment lost 4 bases and the J segment 7 bases; nucleotides outside the gene matches: 9. The CDR3 nucleotides read TGTGCCAGCAGTTCCGCCACTAGCGGTAATAATGAGCAGTTCTTC. This sequence encodes CASSSATSGNNEQFF.

This clone came up a few times. The chain links TRBV5-1 to TRBJ1-2; 7 bases map to TRBD1. This CDR3 region has 17 residues. V trimming: 0 bases; J trimming: 0 bases; junction bases outside the gene matches: 8. Per germline, CDR1 SGHRS and CDR2 YFSETQ. The CDR3 loop is CASSLAPGGRPNYGYTF. The CDR3 DNA reads TGCGCCAGCAGCTTGGCCCCAGGGGGAAGACCTAACTATGGCTACACCTTC.

J is TRBJ1-1 and V is TRBV5-1, with 9 bases matching TRBD1. The CDR3 totals 14 residues. Trimming removed 0 bases from V and 4 bases from J; junction bases left unmatched: 1. The germline CDR1 and CDR2 sequences are SGHRS and YFSETQ. CDR3 amino acids: CASSLDRGLTEAFF. The DNA of the CDR3 is TGCGCCAGCAGCTTGGACAGGGGGCTCACTGAAGCTTTCTTT.

V and J are TRBV28 and TRBJ1-1; 10 nucleotides agree with TRBD1. The germline V gene has CDR1 MDHEN and CDR2 SYDVKM. This CDR3 contains 16 residues. Germline trimming cut 6 bases from V and 4 bases from J; bases unmatched to any gene: 11. DNA for the CDR3: TGTGCCAGCAGCCTGGCGACAGGGGGCTCTGGCACTGAAGCTTTCTTT. This gives the protein CASSLATGGSGTEAFF.

The chain couples TRBV24-1 to TRBJ2-2; maybe TRBD1 (5 bases). V lost 3 bases to trimming and J lost 5 bases, with 12 bases between them. The CDR3 is 15 amino acids. CDR1 and CDR2 from the germline V gene are KGHDR and SFDVKD. In DNA form, the CDR3 reads TGTGCCACCAGTGATGTAAGGGGCGGTACCGGGGAGCTGTTTTTT. This gives the protein CATSDVRGGTGELFF.

This rearrangement joins TRBV7-2 to TRBJ1-2; no reliable D call. Trimming stripped 1 base from V and 8 bases from J, with 17 bases between. Germline V CDR1 and CDR2: SGHTA, FQGNSA. There are 15 residues in the CDR3. CDR3 sequence (DNA): TGTGCCAGCAGCTTAGATACCTCGCTGTGGGCGGGCTACACCTTC. This codes for CASSLDTSLWAGYTF.

This rearrangement joins TRBV5-1 to TRBJ1-5; tentative D call: TRBD1 (5 bases). The CDR3 length is 15 residues. Germline-derived CDR1 and CDR2 are SGHRS and YFSETQ. Trimming left V 0 bases short and J 6 bases short, with 13 bases between. The CDR3 sequence: CASSLGPSQGQPQHF. The DNA for the CDR3 is TGCGCCAGCAGCTTGGGCCCTAGTCAGGGTCAGCCCCAGCATTTT.

The V gene is TRBV9, the J gene TRBJ1-4, with TRBD1 identical over 8 bases. The trim removed 3 bases at V and 4 bases at J, leaving 5 bases unmatched. The germline V gene encodes CDR1 SGDLS and CDR2 YYNGEE. The CDR3 runs to 15 residues. CDR3 bases: TGTGCCAGCAGCGGTGGACAGGGACTTAATGAAAAACTGTTTTTT. Amino acids: CASSGGQGLNEKLFF.

This clone was observed a few times. The chain uses TRBV15 and TRBJ2-1; 10 nucleotides match TRBD1. V was pared by 4 bases and J by 7 bases, with 7 bases of the junction left unmatched. The CDR3 length is 15 residues. CDR1 is LNHNV and CDR2 is YYDKDF in the germline V gene (reference sequence). The CDR3 bases are TGTGCCACCAGCATGGACAGGGGGTCGGTAAATGAGCAGTTCTTC. It codes for CATSMDRGSVNEQFF.

The V and J genes are TRBV2 and TRBJ2-5, with 13 bases aligning to TRBD2. The CDR3 has 16 amino acids. The trim removed 6 bases at V and 2 bases at J, leaving 6 bases unmatched. Per the germline V gene, CDR1 is SNHLY and CDR2 is FYNNEI. CDR3 DNA sequence: TGTGCCAGCAGGACGACTAGCGGGAGGACACAAGAGACCCAGTACTTC. Translating it yields CASRTTSGRTQETQYF.

The CDR3 is CASSIGVSSGANVLTF. The DNA for the CDR3 is TGTGCCAGTAGTATAGGAGTGTCCTCTGGGGCCAACGTCCTGACTTTC. The chain combines TRBV19 with TRBJ2-6; no definite D call. The CDR3 is 16 residues long. Germline V lookup: CDR1 LNHDA, CDR2 SQIVND (reference sequence). With 1 base removed from V and 0 bases from J, the gap between germline ends came to 7 bases.